This TCR beta chain was retrieved from a study of graft-versus-host responses after intestinal transplantation. Looking at the study overall: Recipients were given multivisceral, liver-intestinal, or isolated intestinal transplants. Uniformly, recipients were administered anti-thymocyte globulin induction with subsequent tacrolimus and steroids for two to three years. General observations from the study: Early after transplant, HvG clones declined as circulating GvH clones peaked. Recipient bone marrow held GvH clones, some seen earlier in ileum or blood.

The germline CDR1 and CDR2 sequences are SGHRS and YFSETQ. CDR3 length: 14 amino acids. V lost 2 bases and J 8 bases, leaving 13 bases between the germline ends. TCRdb keeps only in-frame clones here, not all; method: immunoSEQ multiplex PCR. Of 25,000 to 30,000 clones listed, about 94% are singletons. About this clone itself: The antigen remains undetermined.

This rearrangement joins TRBV5-1 to TRBJ1-4, with a tentative D call TRBD1 (6 bases). The TCR comes from a human patient who received an intestinal transplant, so some T cells may come from the graft donor. The input for sequencing was PBMCs, taken more than 29 days after intestinal transplant. The CDR3 sequence is CASSLNPGEEKLFF. The CDR3 DNA sequence: TGCGCCAGCAGCTTAAACCCAGGGGAAGAAAAACTGTTTTTT.